This T cell receptor beta chain was recorded in a study of cytomegalovirus exposure and HLA in healthy donors. Both 60 Vbeta primers and 13 Jbeta primers went into the PCR. Data came from immunoSEQ multiplex PCR; TCRdb stores just in-frame clones and leaves some out. Among about 150,000 clones listed, 79% were seen once. Germline V gene sequence: CDR1 SEHNR, CDR2 FQNEAQ (reference sequence). V shed 3 bases and J 5 bases; nucleotides not matched to a gene: 5. CDR3 size: 15 residues. The receptor's source is a man younger than 40 in good health and CMV-seropositive. The V and J genes are TRBV7-9 and TRBJ2-7; 12 bases agree with TRBD1. Sequenced material: PBMCs. The CDR3 here is CASSLGDRGRDEQYF. The DNA of the CDR3 is TGTGCCAGCAGCTTGGGGGACAGGGGGCGCGACGAGCAGTACTTC.